Sequencing of this T cell receptor (beta chain) was carried out in a study of T cells in Graves' hyperthyroidism and ophthalmopathy. Study context: At the time of initial diagnosis and before any treatment, peripheral blood was collected.

RNA transcripts were the template for amplifying TCR beta CDR3 regions. The HTBI primer set was used in a first-round RT-PCR of the TCR CDR3. Via MiXCR, TCRdb re-called the multiplex PCR reads, giving one row per CDR3 protein. The sample carries hundreds of thousands of distinct CDR3 sequences, around 17% recorded once. Notes on the study in general: Researchers found most expanded thyroid clonotypes above 0.001 in blood as well. Researchers report that a 13 V-J model separated ophthalmopathy from stable hyperthyroidism.

Details on this clonotype: Its specificity is not known.

This CDR3 contains 16 residues. The V and J ends lost 0 bases and 6 bases, in that order; junction bases with no gene match: 2. CDR1 LGHNA and CDR2 YNFKEQ come from the germline V gene. On the basis of clinical symptoms, serum thyroxine and TRAb, thyroid ultrasound and orbital computed tomography, diagnoses were made. The chain employs TRBV4-2 and TRBJ2-2; 12 bases map to TRBD2. The TCR was taken from a woman aged 18-29 years with Graves' hyperthyroidism. Material: blood. CDR3 nucleotide sequence: TGTGCCAGCAGCCAAGATCCTAGCGGGGGGGCCGGGGAGCTGTTTTTT. Translating gives CASSQDPSGGAGELFF.